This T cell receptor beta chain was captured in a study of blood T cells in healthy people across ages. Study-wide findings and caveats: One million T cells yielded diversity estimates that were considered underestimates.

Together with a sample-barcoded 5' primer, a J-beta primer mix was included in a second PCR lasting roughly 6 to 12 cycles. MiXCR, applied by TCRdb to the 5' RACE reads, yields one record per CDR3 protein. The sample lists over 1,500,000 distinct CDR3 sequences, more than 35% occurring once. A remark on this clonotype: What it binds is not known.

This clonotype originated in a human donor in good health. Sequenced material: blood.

The CDR3 here is CSARSSHSSTDTQYF. DNA of the CDR3: TGCAGTGCTAGGTCCTCACATTCTAGCACAGATACGCAGTATTTT. V usage is TRBV20-1 and J usage is TRBJ2-3; unclear D gene. Germline loops: CDR1 DFQATT, CDR2 SNEGSKA (reference sequence). V was trimmed by 3 bases and J by 0 bases, leaving 13 bases between them. The CDR3 has 15 residues.